These 18 T cell receptor beta chains originate from one sample sequenced in a study of blood T cell repertoires in COVID-19. Profiled with immunoSEQ multiplex PCR; TCRdb holds only in-frame clones, not every one. The table shows roughly 190,000 clones, with less than 85% occurring only once. Sample: PBMCs or T cells enriched from blood (not recorded which). The receptors here all came from a woman under 40 who had recovered from COVID-19.

The chain uses TRBV5-1 and TRBJ1-6, with 9 bases fitting TRBD1. This CDR3 is built from 18 residues. The V and J ends lost 4 bases and 5 bases, in that order; junction bases with no gene match: 13. CDR1 SGHRS and CDR2 YFSETQ come from the germline V gene. CDR3 amino acids: CASSKQGTGSPNNSPLHF. In nucleotides, the CDR3 is TGCGCCAGCAGCAAACAGGGGACAGGGTCCCCCAATAATTCACCCCTCCACTTT.

The rearrangement links TRBV7-2 to TRBJ2-1, with 8 positions matching TRBD2. J gave up 10 bases and V 2 bases, and 10 bases lay outside the gene matches. CDR3 length: 15 amino acids. Germline assignment: CDR1 SGHTA and CDR2 FQGNSA. CDR3 in DNA: TGTGCCAGCAGCTTAACTAGCGGCCCGGGGACCGAGCAGTTCTTC. This sequence encodes CASSLTSGPGTEQFF.

This sequence joins TRBV21-1 and TRBJ1-1; the DNA was not used to check the table's D call, TRBD1. TRBV21-1 is shown as a pseudogene. The CDR3 extends over 13 amino acids. CDR3 protein: CASRGTGNTEAFF. CDR3 DNA sequence: TGTGCCAGCAGAGGGACAGGGAACACTGAAGCTTTCTTT.

This chain connects TRBV15 to TRBJ1-1; tentative D call: TRBD1 (6 bases). Per the germline V gene, CDR1 is LNHNV and CDR2 is YYDKDF (reference sequence). V was trimmed by 3 bases and J by 1 base, leaving 12 bases between them. The CDR3 loop spans 15 amino acids. CDR3: CATSRGETGNTEAFF. CDR3 coding DNA: TGTGCCACCAGCAGGGGCGAGACAGGGAACACTGAAGCTTTCTTT. Complete variable domain (other parts from reference TRBV15 and TRBJ1-1): DAMVIQNPRYQVTQFGKPVTLSCSQTLNHNVMYWYQQKSSQAPKLLFHYYDKDFNNEADTPDNFQSRRPNTSFCFLDIRSPGLGDTAMYLCATSRGETGNTEAFFGQGTRLTVV.

The chain employs TRBV19 and TRBJ1-6; D not resolved. Deletions cut 5 bases from V and 6 bases from J, with 11 bases between. CDR3 length: 14 residues. CDR1 is LNHDA and CDR2 is SQIVND in the germline V gene (reference sequence). The CDR3 is CASSGAAINSPLHF. DNA of the CDR3: TGTGCCAGTAGTGGAGCGGCGATTAATTCACCCCTCCACTTT.

CDR3 coding DNA: TGTGCCAGCAGTGTAGTTTCGTCTGGCTACACCTTC. This encodes CASSVVSSGYTF. V is TRBV2 and J is TRBJ1-2; D is unclear. This CDR3 has 12 residues. The V end lost 4 bases, the J end lost 7 bases, and 10 bases lay between the germline ends. From germline, CDR1 is SNHLY and CDR2 FYNNEI.

V and J are TRBV2 and TRBJ2-2; possible D gene TRBD1, 5 bases. Germline V lookup: CDR1 SNHLY, CDR2 FYNNEI. V gave up 6 bases and J gave up 3 bases, with 11 bases separating them. The CDR3 totals 14 residues. The CDR3 DNA reads as TGTGCCAGCAGGGACACAGGCTACACCGGGGAGCTGTTTTTT. Its translation is CASRDTGYTGELFF.

The V call is TRBV5-1, the J call TRBJ1-2; 7 bases align to TRBD1. Germline V gene lookup returns CDR1 SGHRS and CDR2 YFSETQ. Losses at the gene ends were 1 base for V and 0 bases for J; bases not matched to a gene: 6. CDR3 length: 16 amino acids. This CDR3 reads CASSLPGTVTNYGYTF. The CDR3 DNA is TGCGCCAGCAGCTTGCCCGGGACAGTTACTAACTATGGCTACACCTTC.

J is TRBJ2-1 and V is TRBV7-6; 11 bases agree with TRBD2. V gave up 5 bases and J gave up 3 bases; unmatched junction bases: 6. The CDR3 runs 16 residues. The V gene's germline CDR1 is SGHVS and CDR2 FNYEAQ. CDR3 amino acids: CASSRRTSGYYNEQFF. In nucleotides, the CDR3 is TGTGCCAGCAGCCGGAGGACTAGCGGGTACTACAATGAGCAGTTCTTC.

The V and J genes are TRBV24-1 and TRBJ1-5; 10 nucleotides match TRBD1. The CDR3 has 16 residues. Germline V gene data show CDR1 as KGHDR and CDR2 as SFDVKD. The V segment lost 6 bases and the J segment 2 bases; nucleotides outside the gene matches: 6. CDR3 in DNA: TGTGCCACCAGTCCGGGACAGGGGATCGGCAATCAGCCCCAGCATTTT. Translation gives CATSPGQGIGNQPQHF.

The chain links TRBV18 to TRBJ1-5; possibly TRBD1 for D (5 bases). Germline V gives CDR1 KGHSH, CDR2 LQKENI. CDR3 length: 14 amino acids. The V gene lost 3 bases and the J gene lost 6 bases, with 12 bases spanning the gap. The CDR3 nucleotides are TGTGCCAGCTCACCGTCGGGGGTAAGTCAGCCCCAGCATTTT. The encoded protein is CASSPSGVSQPQHF.

This rearrangement joins TRBV19 to TRBJ1-2; 9 bases match TRBD1. Unmatched junction bases numbered 7, after V lost 5 bases and J lost 0 bases. In germline, CDR1 is LNHDA, CDR2 SQIVND (reference sequence). The CDR3 runs 16 residues. CDR3 region: CASSYGTGTTNYGYTF. CDR3 nucleotides: TGTGCCAGTAGTTACGGGACAGGGACTACTAACTATGGCTACACCTTC.

The genes are TRBV19 and TRBJ2-7, with a tentative D call TRBD2 (5 bases). The CDR3 spans 13 residues. V gave up 2 bases and J gave up 3 bases, with 8 bases separating them. Germline-derived CDR1 and CDR2 are LNHDA and SQIVND (reference sequence). DNA for the CDR3: TGTGCCAGTAGTATATCACGGGGCTACGAGCAGTACTTC. Its protein product is CASSISRGYEQYF.

The chain employs TRBV6-4 and TRBJ2-2; D might be TRBD1 (5 bases). V was clipped by 5 bases and J by 3 bases, with 10 bases between them. This CDR3 is built from 14 residues. Germline assignment: CDR1 MRHNA and CDR2 SNTAGT. The CDR3 protein is CASSTDRDTGELFF. The CDR3 region has the DNA TGTGCCAGCAGTACCGACAGAGACACCGGGGAGCTGTTTTTT.

V gene TRBV7-2 combines with J gene TRBJ2-2, with TRBD1 identical over 7 bases. Losses at the gene ends were 7 bases for V and 1 base for J; bases not matched to a gene: 6. CDR3 length equals 15 residues. Germline V gene lookup returns CDR1 SGHTA and CDR2 FQGNSA. The CDR3 DNA sequence: TGTGCCAGCATAAAAAGGGGGCTGAACACCGGGGAGCTGTTTTTT. It translates to CASIKRGLNTGELFF.

The gene calls are TRBV15 and TRBJ1-5, with TRBD1 matching 8 bases. The CDR3 runs 15 residues. The V gene end was trimmed by 0 bases and the J gene end by 5 bases; junction bases not matched to a gene: 3. The germline V gene encodes CDR1 LNHNV and CDR2 YYDKDF (reference sequence). The CDR3 region has the DNA TGTGCCACCAGCAGAGATGAGACAGGGGATCAGCCCCAGCATTTT. It translates to CATSRDETGDQPQHF.

This chain links TRBV20-1 with TRBJ2-3, with D unclear. Trimming stripped 4 bases from V and 2 bases from J, with 13 bases between. The CDR3 is 14 residues long. CDR1 is DFQATT and CDR2 is SNEGSKA in the germline V gene (reference sequence). The CDR3 DNA sequence: TGCAGTGCTACTGAATTCACTTTCACAGATACGCAGTATTTT. It is translated as CSATEFTFTDTQYF.

This clone was found once. The J gene is TRBJ2-1, the V gene TRBV3-1 (or the pseudogene TRBV3-2); 12 bases fit TRBD2. CDR3 length equals 15 residues. V gave up 4 bases and J gave up 12 bases; unmatched junction bases: 10. Germline loops: CDR1 LGHDT, CDR2 YNNKEL (reference sequence). CDR3 nucleotides: TGTGCCAGCAGCCCCCCGGCTCTAGCGGGAGGGAGGCAGTTCTTC. Its translation is CASSPPALAGGRQFF.